Described below is a single TCR beta chain sequence and its context. Its target is not known. TCR beta CDR3 region amplification was performed from RNA transcripts. The HTBI primer set drove a first-round RT-PCR of the TCR CDR3. TCRdb analysed the multiplex PCR reads with MiXCR anew, one entry per CDR3 protein. The data hold a few hundred thousand distinct CDR3 sequences, with 40% to 55% observed a single time. The entry originates in a study of T cells in Graves' hyperthyroidism and ophthalmopathy. Study-wide results and limits: In simple terms, a model built on 13 V-J features told ophthalmopathy apart from stable hyperthyroidism.

The clonotype originates from an adult woman with Graves' disease, either hyperthyroidism or ophthalmopathy (not recorded which). Sequences were obtained from peripheral blood or thyroid tissue (not recorded which).

The CDR3: CATRGYTF. The CDR3 DNA reads TGTGCCACCCGGGGCTACACCTTC. The chain carries TRBV24-1 and TRBJ1-2; D unclear. In germline, CDR1 is KGHDR, CDR2 SFDVKD. The CDR3 spans 8 residues. Trimming pared 9 bases from V and 8 bases from J, leaving 3 bases between.